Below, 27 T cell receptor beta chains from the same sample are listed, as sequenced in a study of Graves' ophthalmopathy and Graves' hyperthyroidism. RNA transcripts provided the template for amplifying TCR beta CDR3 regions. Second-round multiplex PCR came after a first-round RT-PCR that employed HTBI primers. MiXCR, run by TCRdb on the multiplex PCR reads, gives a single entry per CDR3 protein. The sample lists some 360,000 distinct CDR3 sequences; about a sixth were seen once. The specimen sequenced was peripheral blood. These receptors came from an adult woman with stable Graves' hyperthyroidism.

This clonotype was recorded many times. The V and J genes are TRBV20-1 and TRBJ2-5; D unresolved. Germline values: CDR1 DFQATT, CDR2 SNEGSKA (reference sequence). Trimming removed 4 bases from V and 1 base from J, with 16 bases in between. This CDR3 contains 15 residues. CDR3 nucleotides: TGCAGTGCTACCGAACAAGGGAACCTCCAAGAGACCCAGTACTTC. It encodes CSATEQGNLQETQYF.

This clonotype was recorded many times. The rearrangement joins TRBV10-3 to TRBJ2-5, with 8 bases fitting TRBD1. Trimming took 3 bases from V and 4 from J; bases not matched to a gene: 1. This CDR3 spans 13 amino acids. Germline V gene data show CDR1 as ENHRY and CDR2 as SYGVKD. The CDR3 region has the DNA TGTGCCATCAGTGAAGACAGGGGAGAGACCCAGTACTTC. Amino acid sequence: CAISEDRGETQYF.

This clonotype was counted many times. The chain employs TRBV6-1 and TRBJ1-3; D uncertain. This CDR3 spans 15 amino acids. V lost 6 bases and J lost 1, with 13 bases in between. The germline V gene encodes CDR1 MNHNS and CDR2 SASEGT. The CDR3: CASSTSLRSGNTIYF. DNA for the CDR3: TGTGCCAGCAGCACCAGTTTAAGGTCTGGAAACACCATATATTTT.

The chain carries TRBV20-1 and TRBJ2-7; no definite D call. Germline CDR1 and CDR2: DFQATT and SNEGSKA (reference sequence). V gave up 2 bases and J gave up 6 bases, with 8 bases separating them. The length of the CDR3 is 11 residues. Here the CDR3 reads CSARIGSEQYF. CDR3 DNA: TGCAGTGCTAGAATAGGTAGCGAGCAGTACTTC.

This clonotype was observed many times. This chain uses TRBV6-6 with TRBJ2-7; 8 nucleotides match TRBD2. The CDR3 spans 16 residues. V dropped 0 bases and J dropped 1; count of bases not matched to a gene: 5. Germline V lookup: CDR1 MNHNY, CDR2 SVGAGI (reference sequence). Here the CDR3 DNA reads TGTGCCAGCAGTTACTCGTCCGGGAGGGGGTCCTACGAGCAGTACTTC. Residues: CASSYSSGRGSYEQYF.

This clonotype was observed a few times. In nucleotides, the CDR3 is TGTGCCAGCAGTGAAGCGGCCAGGGGGCGAGGTGGCTACACCTTC. It encodes CASSEAARGRGGYTF. The gene calls are TRBV2 and TRBJ1-2, with 8 bases aligning to TRBD1. Germline V gives CDR1 SNHLY, CDR2 FYNNEI. Trimming removed 0 bases from V and 7 bases from J; junction bases left unmatched: 7. The CDR3 extends over 15 amino acids.

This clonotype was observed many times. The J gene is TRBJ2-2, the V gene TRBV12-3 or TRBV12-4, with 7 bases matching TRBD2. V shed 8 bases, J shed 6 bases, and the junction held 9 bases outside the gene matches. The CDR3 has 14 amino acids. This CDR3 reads CASWGGGGAGELFF. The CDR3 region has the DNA TGTGCCAGCTGGGGGGGAGGTGGAGCCGGGGAGCTGTTTTTT.

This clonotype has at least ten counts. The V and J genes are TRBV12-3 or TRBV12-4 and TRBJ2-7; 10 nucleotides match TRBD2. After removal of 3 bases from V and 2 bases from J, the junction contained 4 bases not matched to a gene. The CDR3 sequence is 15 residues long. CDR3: CASSFGAGGTYEQYF. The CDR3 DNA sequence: TGTGCCAGCAGTTTCGGAGCGGGAGGGACCTACGAGCAGTACTTC.

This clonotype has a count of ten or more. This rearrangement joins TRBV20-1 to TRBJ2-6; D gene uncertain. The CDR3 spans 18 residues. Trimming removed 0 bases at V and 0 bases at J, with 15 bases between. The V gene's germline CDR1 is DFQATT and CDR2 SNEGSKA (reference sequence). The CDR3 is CSARDIYSYSSGANVLTF. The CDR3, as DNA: TGCAGTGCTAGAGATATTTACAGTTATTCCTCTGGGGCCAACGTCCTGACTTTC.

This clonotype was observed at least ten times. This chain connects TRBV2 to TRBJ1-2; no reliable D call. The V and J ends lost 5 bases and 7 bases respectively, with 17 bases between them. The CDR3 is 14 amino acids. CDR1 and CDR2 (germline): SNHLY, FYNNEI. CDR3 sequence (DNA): TGTGCCAGCAGTCAAATCGACCGCGCCTCTGGCTACACCTTC. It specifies CASSQIDRASGYTF.

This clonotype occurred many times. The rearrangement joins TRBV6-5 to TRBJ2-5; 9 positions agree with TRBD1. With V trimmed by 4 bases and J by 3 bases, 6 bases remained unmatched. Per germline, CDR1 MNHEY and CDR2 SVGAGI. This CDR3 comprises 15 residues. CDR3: CASSSPGQGKETQYF. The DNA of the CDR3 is TGTGCCAGCAGTTCTCCGGGACAGGGAAAAGAGACCCAGTACTTC.

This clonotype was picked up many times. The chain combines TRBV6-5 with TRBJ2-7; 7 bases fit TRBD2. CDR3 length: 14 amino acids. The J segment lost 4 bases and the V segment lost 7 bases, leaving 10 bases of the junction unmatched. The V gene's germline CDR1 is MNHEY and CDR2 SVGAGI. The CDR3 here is CASTREGGPYEQYF. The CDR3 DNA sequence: TGTGCCAGCACGAGGGAGGGAGGGCCTTACGAGCAGTACTTC.

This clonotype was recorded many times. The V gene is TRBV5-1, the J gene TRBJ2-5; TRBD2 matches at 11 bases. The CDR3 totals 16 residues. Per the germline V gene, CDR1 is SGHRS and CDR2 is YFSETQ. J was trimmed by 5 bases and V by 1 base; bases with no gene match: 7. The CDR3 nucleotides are TGCGCCAGCAGCTTGCCACGCGTAGCGGGAGGGGAGACCCAGTACTTC. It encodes CASSLPRVAGGETQYF.

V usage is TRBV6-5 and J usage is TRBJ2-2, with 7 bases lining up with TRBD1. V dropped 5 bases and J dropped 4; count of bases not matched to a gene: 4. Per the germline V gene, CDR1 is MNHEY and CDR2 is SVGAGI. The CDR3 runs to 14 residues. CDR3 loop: CASSLHRGTGELFF. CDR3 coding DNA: TGTGCCAGCAGTCTACACAGGGGCACCGGGGAGCTGTTTTTT.

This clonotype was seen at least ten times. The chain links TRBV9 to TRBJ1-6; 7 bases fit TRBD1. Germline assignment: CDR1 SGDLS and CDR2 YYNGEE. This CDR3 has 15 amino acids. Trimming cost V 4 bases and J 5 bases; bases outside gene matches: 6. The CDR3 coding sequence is TGTGCCAGCAGCACCTCGGGACAGCATAATTCACCCCTCCACTTT. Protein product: CASSTSGQHNSPLHF. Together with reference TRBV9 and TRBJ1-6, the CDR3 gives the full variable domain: DSGVTQTPKHLITATGQRVTLRCSPRSGDLSVYWYQQSLDQGLQFLIQYYNGEERAKGNILERFSAQQFPDLHSELNLSSLELGDSALYFCASSTSGQHNSPLHFGNGTRLTVT.

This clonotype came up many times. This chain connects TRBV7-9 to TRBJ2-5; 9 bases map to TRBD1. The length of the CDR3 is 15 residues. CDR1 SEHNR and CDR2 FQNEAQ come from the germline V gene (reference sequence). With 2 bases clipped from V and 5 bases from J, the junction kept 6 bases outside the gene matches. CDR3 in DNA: TGTGCCAGCAGCTTAAGGACAGGGGCTCTTGAGACCCAGTACTTC. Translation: CASSLRTGALETQYF.

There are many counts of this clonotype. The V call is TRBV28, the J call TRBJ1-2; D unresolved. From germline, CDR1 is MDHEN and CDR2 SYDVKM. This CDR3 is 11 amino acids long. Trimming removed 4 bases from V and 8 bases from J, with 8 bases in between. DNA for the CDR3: TGTGCCAGCAGTTCCCTGAAGGGCTACACCTTC. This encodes CASSSLKGYTF.

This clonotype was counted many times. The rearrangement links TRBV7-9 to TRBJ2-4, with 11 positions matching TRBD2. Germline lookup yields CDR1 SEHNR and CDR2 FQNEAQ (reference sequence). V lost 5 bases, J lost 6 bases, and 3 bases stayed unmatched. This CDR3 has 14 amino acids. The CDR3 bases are TGTGCCAGCAGCGCCGGGACTAGCGGAAACATTCAGTACTTC. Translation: CASSAGTSGNIQYF.

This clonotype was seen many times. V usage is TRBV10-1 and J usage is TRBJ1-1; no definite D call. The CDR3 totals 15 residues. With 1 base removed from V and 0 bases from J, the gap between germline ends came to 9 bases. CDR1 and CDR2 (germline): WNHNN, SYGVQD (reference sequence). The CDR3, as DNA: TGCGCCAGCAGTGAGTATGGCCGCCTGAACACTGAAGCTTTCTTT. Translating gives CASSEYGRLNTEAFF.

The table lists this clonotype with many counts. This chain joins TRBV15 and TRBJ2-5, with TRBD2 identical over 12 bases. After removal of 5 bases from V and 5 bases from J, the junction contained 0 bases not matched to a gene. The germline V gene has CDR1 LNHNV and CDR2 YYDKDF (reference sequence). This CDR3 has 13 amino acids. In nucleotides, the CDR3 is TGTGCCACCAGCGGACTAGCGGGGGAGACCCAGTACTTC. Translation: CATSGLAGETQYF.

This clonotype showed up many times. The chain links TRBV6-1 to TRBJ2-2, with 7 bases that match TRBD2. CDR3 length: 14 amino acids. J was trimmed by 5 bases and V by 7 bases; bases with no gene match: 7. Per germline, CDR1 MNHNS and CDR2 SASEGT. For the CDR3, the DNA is TGTGCCAGCAAAACGCGGGAGCGAACCGGGGAGCTGTTTTTT. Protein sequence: CASKTRERTGELFF.

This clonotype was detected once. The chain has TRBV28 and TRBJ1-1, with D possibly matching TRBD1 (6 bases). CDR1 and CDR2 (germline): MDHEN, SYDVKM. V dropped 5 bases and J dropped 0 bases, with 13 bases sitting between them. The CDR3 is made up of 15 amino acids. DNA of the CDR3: TGTGCCAGCAGTCCACGGACAGCGGTGAACACTGAAGCTTTCTTT. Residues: CASSPRTAVNTEAFF.

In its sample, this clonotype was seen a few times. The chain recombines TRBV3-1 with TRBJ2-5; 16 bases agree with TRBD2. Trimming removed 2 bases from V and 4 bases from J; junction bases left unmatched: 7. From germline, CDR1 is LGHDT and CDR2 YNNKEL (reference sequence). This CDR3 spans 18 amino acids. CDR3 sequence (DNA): TGTGCCAGCAGCCAAACGGGACTAGCGGGAGGGCCAGGAGAGACCCAGTACTTC. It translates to CASSQTGLAGGPGETQYF.

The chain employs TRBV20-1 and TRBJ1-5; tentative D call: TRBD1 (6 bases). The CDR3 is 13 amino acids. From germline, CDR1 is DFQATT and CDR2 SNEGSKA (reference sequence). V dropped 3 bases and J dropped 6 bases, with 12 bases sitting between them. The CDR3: CSASTGGTQPQHF. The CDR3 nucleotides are TGCAGTGCTAGTACGGGGGGCACTCAGCCCCAGCATTTT.

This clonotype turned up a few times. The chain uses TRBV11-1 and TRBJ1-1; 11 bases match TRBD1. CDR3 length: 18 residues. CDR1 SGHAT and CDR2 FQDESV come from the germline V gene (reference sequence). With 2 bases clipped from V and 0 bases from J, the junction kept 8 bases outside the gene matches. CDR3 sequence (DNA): TGTGCCAGCAGCTTAAGATGGACAGGGGGCGCGGTGAACACTGAAGCTTTCTTT. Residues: CASSLRWTGGAVNTEAFF.

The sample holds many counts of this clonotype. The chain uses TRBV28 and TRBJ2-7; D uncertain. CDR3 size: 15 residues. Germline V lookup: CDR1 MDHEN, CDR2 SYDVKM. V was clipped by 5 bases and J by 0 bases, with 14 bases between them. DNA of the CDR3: TGTGCCAGCAGTCATTACCGCGTTCTCTCCTACGAGCAGTACTTC. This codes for CASSHYRVLSYEQYF.

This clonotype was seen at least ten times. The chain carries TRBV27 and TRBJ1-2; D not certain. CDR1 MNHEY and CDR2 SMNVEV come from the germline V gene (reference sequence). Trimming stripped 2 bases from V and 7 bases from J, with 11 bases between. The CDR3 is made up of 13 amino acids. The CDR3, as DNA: TGTGCCAGCAGTTTACTGGGTACGTCTGGCTACACCTTC. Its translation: CASSLLGTSGYTF.